The next 20 T cell receptor beta chains were all read from a single sample in a study of cytomegalovirus exposure and HLA in healthy donors. 60 Vbeta and 13 Jbeta primers were used in PCR. The table came from immunoSEQ multiplex PCR; TCRdb's copy has only in-frame clones and leaves some out. The top ten hold about 2% of the sample, which has fewer than 350,000 clones, approximately 90% seen once. Sequencing was done on a sample of PBMCs. These receptors were obtained from a woman aged 18-30 years in good health and CMV-seronegative.

This clone was counted only a few times. DNA of the CDR3: TGTGCCAGCAGCTTCGGGACAGATGGCTACACCTTC. Protein: CASSFGTDGYTF. This chain joins TRBV5-6 and TRBJ1-2; 7 nucleotides match TRBD1. J was trimmed by 6 bases and V by 2 bases; bases with no gene match: 1. The CDR3 has 12 residues. CDR1 and CDR2 (germline): SGHDT, YYEEEE.

V usage is TRBV9 and J usage is TRBJ2-7; 9 bases line up with TRBD2. The CDR3 is 17 amino acids. Germline loops: CDR1 SGDLS, CDR2 YYNGEE. V shed 4 bases and J 2 bases; nucleotides not matched to a gene: 13. The CDR3 nucleotides read TGTGCCAGCAGCCCTCGGGGAGGCGGGGGGGCCACCTACGAGCAGTACTTC. This codes for CASSPRGGGGATYEQYF.

The chain recombines TRBV5-1 with TRBJ1-4; D call uncertain. The V gene lost 4 bases and the J gene lost 0 bases, with 10 bases spanning the gap. Germline V lookup: CDR1 SGHRS, CDR2 YFSETQ. The CDR3 sequence is 15 residues long. This chain's CDR3 is CASSVLGATNEKLFF. The CDR3 DNA reads as TGCGCCAGCAGCGTACTAGGTGCAACTAATGAAAAACTGTTTTTT.

The gene calls are TRBV11-3 and TRBJ2-3, with D unresolved. The germline gives CDR1 SGHNT, CDR2 YENEEA. Trimming shortened V by 3 bases and J by 2 bases, and 21 bases separated the two germline ends. CDR3 length: 18 amino acids. The CDR3 is CASSFLPDNLSLTDTQYF. For the CDR3, the DNA is TGTGCCAGCAGCTTTTTGCCTGACAACCTCTCACTCACAGATACGCAGTATTTT. The full variable domain, with the rest looked up from reference TRBV11-3 and TRBJ2-3, is EAGVVQSPRYKIIEKKQPVAFWCNPISGHNTLYWYLQNLGQGPELLIRYENEEAVDDSQLPKDRFSAERLKGVDSTLKIQPAELGDSAVYLCASSFLPDNLSLTDTQYFGPGTRLTVL.

V and J are TRBV27 and TRBJ2-7, with D possibly being TRBD1 (5 bases). Germline V gene sequence: CDR1 MNHEY, CDR2 SMNVEV (reference sequence). The germline V and J ends were trimmed by 3 bases and 7 bases, with 13 bases remaining between them. The CDR3 has 13 residues. The CDR3 DNA sequence: TGTGCCAGCAGTTTCCCCAGGGATGGGGAGCAGTACTTC. Protein product: CASSFPRDGEQYF.

CDR3 residues: CASSIVMGRGETQYF. As DNA, the CDR3 is TGTGCCAGCAGTATCGTTATGGGGCGAGGAGAGACCCAGTACTTC. This chain joins TRBV7-9 and TRBJ2-5; D may be TRBD1 (5 bases). The germline V gene encodes CDR1 SEHNR and CDR2 FQNEAQ (reference sequence). V was clipped by 6 bases and J by 4 bases, with 18 bases between them. This CDR3 is built from 15 residues. The full variable domain, completed using reference TRBV7-9 and TRBJ2-5, is DTGVSQNPRHKITKRGQNVTFRCDPISEHNRLYWYRQTLGQGPEFLTYFQNEAQLEKSRLLSDRFSAERPKGSFSTLEIQRTEQGDSAMYLCASSIVMGRGETQYFGPGTRLLVL.

The chain carries TRBV5-6 and TRBJ1-2; no clear D gene. Germline CDR1 reads SGHDT; CDR2 reads YYEEEE. The CDR3 totals 13 residues. V lost 0 bases to trimming and J lost 6 bases, with 9 bases between them. In nucleotides, the CDR3 is TGTGCCAGCAGCTTGGGAGTCCCCAATGGCTACACCTTC. It yields the protein CASSLGVPNGYTF.

The CDR3 DNA sequence: TGTGCCAGCAGCTTTACAGTGAACACTGAAGCTTTCTTT. Amino acid sequence: CASSFTVNTEAFF. The chain uses TRBV7-9 and TRBJ1-1; no clear D. CDR3 length equals 13 residues. V was shortened by 3 bases and J by 0 bases, with 5 bases between the two germline ends. The germline V gene encodes CDR1 SEHNR and CDR2 FQNEAQ (reference sequence).

The chain uses TRBV2 and TRBJ2-3, with TRBD1 as a possible D gene (6 bases). The V end was cut by 4 bases, the J end by 5 bases, with 19 bases between. There are 16 residues in the CDR3. Per the germline V gene, CDR1 is SNHLY and CDR2 is FYNNEI. The CDR3, as DNA: TGTGCCAGCAGTGCCTCCGATGGTGGGGGCGAAGATACGCAGTATTTT. Residues: CASSASDGGGEDTQYF.

The gene calls are TRBV5-1 and TRBJ1-6; D perhaps matches TRBD1 (6 bases). Germline CDR1 SGHRS, CDR2 YFSETQ. The V gene lost 6 bases and the J gene lost 10 bases, with 20 bases spanning the gap. CDR3 length equals 15 residues. The DNA of the CDR3 is TGCGCCAGCACCGAACAGGGCGGAAAGGAATCACCCCTCCACTTT. Translation: CASTEQGGKESPLHF.

This chain connects TRBV5-5 to TRBJ2-7; 10 nucleotides match TRBD1. Germline trimming cut 0 bases from V and 2 bases from J; bases unmatched to any gene: 2. The germline CDR1 and CDR2 sequences are SGHKS and YYEKEE (reference sequence). The CDR3 contains 15 residues. The CDR3 sequence is CASSLGDRGAYEQYF. The CDR3, as DNA: TGTGCCAGCAGCTTGGGGGACAGGGGTGCCTACGAGCAGTACTTC. The variable domain in full, with the rest retrieved from reference TRBV5-5 and TRBJ2-7, is DAGVTQSPTHLIKTRGQQVTLRCSPISGHKSVSWYQQVLGQGPQFIFQYYEKEERGRGNFPDRFSARQFPNYSSELNVNALLLGDSALYLCASSLGDRGAYEQYFGPGTRLTVT.

V usage is TRBV6-6 and J usage is TRBJ1-6, with 10 bases aligning to TRBD1. The CDR3 is 16 residues long. Germline V gene data show CDR1 as MNHNY and CDR2 as SVGAGI (reference sequence). Trimming at V came to 6 bases and at J to 9 bases, leaving 11 bases not matched to a gene. This CDR3 reads CASSPTDRGRISPLHF. The CDR3, as DNA: TGTGCCAGCAGCCCCACCGACAGGGGGCGAATTTCACCCCTCCACTTT.

This chain links TRBV6-1 with TRBJ2-1; 9 bases line up with TRBD1. The V and J ends lost 6 bases and 5 bases, in that order; junction bases with no gene match: 5. Germline loops: CDR1 MNHNS, CDR2 SASEGT. The CDR3 runs 14 residues. CDR3: CASSTGGADNEQFF. Here the CDR3 DNA reads TGTGCCAGCAGCACAGGGGGCGCCGACAATGAGCAGTTCTTC.

V gene TRBV5-6 combines with J gene TRBJ2-2; D is perhaps TRBD2 (6 bases). The ends were cut back, 3 bases at V and 4 bases at J, with 13 bases in the middle. This CDR3 is 15 amino acids long. Germline V lookup: CDR1 SGHDT, CDR2 YYEEEE. The DNA for the CDR3 is TGTGCCAGCAGCTGGGGGGAACCGAGCACCGGGGAGCTGTTTTTT. The encoded protein is CASSWGEPSTGELFF.

The V gene is TRBV4-1, the J gene TRBJ1-3; D might be TRBD1 (6 bases). CDR3 length equals 15 residues. V was cut by 2 bases and J by 4 bases, with 12 bases left in between. Germline CDR1 MGHRA, CDR2 YSYEKL. This CDR3 reads CASSQNRVTGNTIYF. The CDR3 nucleotides are TGCGCCAGCAGCCAAAACAGGGTAACGGGAAACACCATATATTTT.

The rearrangement uses TRBV14 and TRBJ2-7; no clear D. CDR3 length equals 14 residues. V shed 4 bases and J shed 3 bases, with 13 bases lying between them. Germline lookup yields CDR1 SGHDN and CDR2 FVKESK. CDR3 bases: TGTGCCAGCAGCCGATATGACTTGATCTACGAGCAGTACTTC. Translated, it gives CASSRYDLIYEQYF.

The V gene is TRBV19, the J gene TRBJ2-3, with D possibly matching TRBD2 (6 bases). Germline assignment: CDR1 LNHDA and CDR2 SQIVND (reference sequence). The CDR3 covers 15 residues. V shed 4 bases and J shed 2 bases, with 13 bases lying between them. CDR3 in amino acids: CASSSQASVTDTQYF. CDR3 coding DNA: TGTGCCAGTAGTAGTCAGGCTAGCGTCACAGATACGCAGTATTTT. Combining the CDR3 with reference TRBV19 and TRBJ2-3 gives the whole variable domain DGGITQSPKYLFRKEGQNVTLSCEQNLNHDAMYWYRQDPGQGLRLIYYSQIVNDFQKGDIAEGYSVSREKKESFPLTVTSAQKNPTAFYLCASSSQASVTDTQYFGPGTRLTVL.

The V gene is TRBV5-1, the J gene TRBJ1-1, with TRBD1 as a possible D gene (6 bases). The CDR3 totals 15 residues. The V end lost 1 base, the J end lost 4 bases, and 14 bases lay between the germline ends. The V gene's germline CDR1 is SGHRS and CDR2 YFSETQ. CDR3 bases: TGCGCCAGCAGCTTGAGGTCCCAGGGGAGCACTGAAGCTTTCTTT. Translation gives CASSLRSQGSTEAFF.

This clone showed up just once. The chain joins TRBV5-5 to TRBJ2-7; 8 positions match TRBD1. The germline gives CDR1 SGHKS, CDR2 YYEKEE (reference sequence). The CDR3 contains 16 residues. The V and J ends lost 3 bases and 3 bases, in that order; junction bases with no gene match: 11. CDR3 in amino acids: CASSSGRDRIDYEQYF. DNA of the CDR3: TGTGCCAGCAGCTCTGGCCGGGACAGGATAGACTACGAGCAGTACTTC. Combining the CDR3 with reference TRBV5-5 and TRBJ2-7 gives the whole variable domain DAGVTQSPTHLIKTRGQQVTLRCSPISGHKSVSWYQQVLGQGPQFIFQYYEKEERGRGNFPDRFSARQFPNYSSELNVNALLLGDSALYLCASSSGRDRIDYEQYFGPGTRLTVT.

The rearrangement uses TRBV7-9 and TRBJ2-3; TRBD2 might be the D (7 bases). Deletions cut 1 base from V and 2 bases from J, with 13 bases between. Looked up from germline, CDR1 is SEHNR and CDR2 is FQNEAQ (reference sequence). This CDR3 region has 16 residues. The CDR3 DNA reads TGTGCCAGCAGCTTAGTTGGGGGGGCTTACACAGATACGCAGTATTTT. Its protein is CASSLVGGAYTDTQYF.